The 27 T cell receptor beta chains presented below share a single source sample, sequenced in a study of blood T cell repertoires in COVID-19. Measured with immunoSEQ multiplex PCR; TCRdb has only the in-frame clones, and not every one. Altogether about 170,000 clones are present, around four fifths being singletons, with the ten largest covering approximately 18%. Sequencing input: peripheral blood. These receptors were collected from a woman in her 70s who had recovered from COVID-19.

The chain recombines TRBV7-3 with TRBJ2-1; 10 nucleotides agree with TRBD2. V shed 7 bases and J 4 bases; nucleotides not matched to a gene: 7. This CDR3 region has 15 residues. CDR1 SGHTA and CDR2 FQGTGA come from the germline V gene. The CDR3 DNA follows: TGTGCCAGCAACCCCGGACTAGCGGAGTACAATGAGCAGTTCTTC. As protein: CASNPGLAEYNEQFF.

This chain joins TRBV9 and TRBJ2-2; 10 nucleotides line up with TRBD2. The J segment lost 7 bases and the V segment lost 3 bases, leaving 9 bases of the junction unmatched. The CDR3 covers 16 residues. Looked up from germline, CDR1 is SGDLS and CDR2 is YYNGEE. CDR3 sequence: CASSATGTSVVGELFF. The CDR3 DNA follows: TGTGCCAGCAGCGCCACCGGGACTAGCGTAGTCGGGGAGCTGTTTTTT.

The V gene is TRBV19, the J gene TRBJ2-7, with 7 bases lining up with TRBD1. CDR3 length: 16 amino acids. Germline V CDR1 and CDR2: LNHDA, SQIVND (reference sequence). After removal of 5 bases from V and 4 bases from J, the junction contained 14 bases not matched to a gene. Written as DNA, the CDR3 is TGTGCCAGTAGTTCTGAGCCGGGACAGCCTCGTTACGAGCAGTACTTC. It specifies CASSSEPGQPRYEQYF.

The gene calls are TRBV12-3 or TRBV12-4 and TRBJ1-5, with D unresolved. The CDR3 extends over 12 amino acids. Trimming took off 3 bases at V and 6 bases at J, with 6 bases between the two ends. The CDR3 reads CASSFGVQPQHF. Written as DNA, the CDR3 is TGTGCCAGCAGTTTTGGAGTTCAGCCCCAGCATTTT.

V usage is TRBV30 and J usage is TRBJ1-3, with D perhaps TRBD1 (5 bases). V lost 2 bases to trimming and J lost 4 bases, with 6 bases between them. The CDR3 covers 12 residues. CDR1 and CDR2 from the germline V gene are GTSNPN and SVGIG (reference sequence). This chain's CDR3 is CAWSPGGNTIYF. The DNA of the CDR3 is TGTGCCTGGAGTCCAGGGGGAAACACCATATATTTT.

This sequence joins TRBV2 and TRBJ2-3; 9 nucleotides agree with TRBD1. The V segment lost 6 bases and the J segment 4 bases; nucleotides outside the gene matches: 5. Germline loops: CDR1 SNHLY, CDR2 FYNNEI. The CDR3 is 14 amino acids. This CDR3 is CASRRDRAPDTQYF. In DNA, the CDR3 is TGTGCCAGCAGAAGGGACAGGGCGCCAGATACGCAGTATTTT.

J is TRBJ1-2 and V is TRBV5-4; D possibly corresponds to TRBD1 (5 bases). Trimming left V 3 bases short and J 3 bases short, with 12 bases between. Germline V CDR1 and CDR2: SGHNT, YYREEE (reference sequence). The CDR3 is 14 amino acids. CDR3 protein: CASSSAGSDYGYTF. The CDR3 region has the DNA TGTGCCAGCAGCTCCGCAGGGTCTGACTATGGCTACACCTTC. Full variable domain (remainder filled in from reference TRBV5-4 and TRBJ1-2): ETGVTQSPTHLIKTRGQQVTLRCSSQSGHNTVSWYQQALGQGPQFIFQYYREEENGRGNFPPRFSGLQFPNYSSELNVNALELDDSALYLCASSSAGSDYGYTFGSGTRLTVV.

V gene TRBV5-1 combines with J gene TRBJ1-2; 8 bases line up with TRBD1. J was trimmed by 8 bases and V by 4 bases; bases with no gene match: 10. This CDR3 contains 14 residues. Per the germline V gene, CDR1 is SGHRS and CDR2 is YFSETQ. The CDR3 loop reads CASSPGTGVKGYTF. The CDR3 DNA is TGCGCCAGCAGCCCCGGGACAGGTGTCAAAGGCTACACCTTC.

The CDR3 sequence: CASSLSAQGPYEQYF. In DNA, the CDR3 is TGTGCCAGCAGTTTATCGGCCCAGGGGCCCTACGAGCAGTACTTC. This chain links TRBV27 with TRBJ2-7; possible D gene TRBD1, 6 bases. Germline CDR1 and CDR2: MNHEY and SMNVEV (reference sequence). Trimming cost V 0 bases and J 2 bases, with 11 bases left between them. The CDR3 consists of 15 residues.

The chain uses TRBV30 and TRBJ1-1; D remains ambiguous. The germline V and J ends were trimmed by 0 bases and 1 base, with 6 bases remaining between them. CDR1 GTSNPN and CDR2 SVGIG come from the germline V gene (reference sequence). There are 13 residues in the CDR3. The CDR3 spells CAWSVSSNTEAFF. The DNA for the CDR3 is TGTGCCTGGAGTGTCTCGTCGAACACTGAAGCTTTCTTT.

This chain links TRBV4-1 with TRBJ1-6, with 10 bases fitting TRBD1. With 0 bases clipped from V and 9 bases from J, the junction kept 5 bases outside the gene matches. CDR1 MGHRA and CDR2 YSYEKL come from the germline V gene. The CDR3 loop spans 16 amino acids. CDR3 nucleotide sequence: TGCGCCAGCAGCCAAGATCTTAGGGACAGGGGTTCACCCCTCCACTTT. This encodes CASSQDLRDRGSPLHF.

This chain joins TRBV11-2 and TRBJ2-5, with TRBD2 matching over 7 bases. Germline CDR1 SGHAT, CDR2 FQNNGV. J lost 5 bases, V lost 5 bases, and 11 bases had no gene match. This CDR3 is 15 amino acids long. The CDR3: CASSPPSGAGETQYF. CDR3 nucleotide sequence: TGTGCCAGCAGCCCGCCCAGCGGGGCGGGGGAGACCCAGTACTTC.

The chain combines TRBV30 with TRBJ2-7, with TRBD2 matching over 8 bases. Germline CDR1 is GTSNPN and CDR2 is SVGIG (reference sequence). V gave up 4 bases and J gave up 0 bases; unmatched junction bases: 8. CDR3 length: 15 amino acids. CDR3 loop: CAWTASGGRSYEQYF. The CDR3 bases are TGTGCCTGGACCGCCAGCGGGGGCCGCTCCTACGAGCAGTACTTC.

The J gene is TRBJ1-3, the V gene TRBV7-8; D is uncertain. Trimming took 2 bases from V and 0 from J, leaving 11 bases between them. Per germline, CDR1 SGHVS and CDR2 FQNEAQ. The CDR3 totals 16 residues. Here the CDR3 reads CASSLTSGPSGNTIYF. DNA for the CDR3: TGTGCCAGCAGCTTAACCAGTGGCCCCTCTGGAAACACCATATATTTT.

The V call is TRBV20-1, the J call TRBJ1-1, with D unclear. The V gene's germline CDR1 is DFQATT and CDR2 SNEGSKA (reference sequence). There are 11 residues in the CDR3. The V end lost 1 base, the J end lost 4 bases, and 4 bases lay between the germline ends. The CDR3 sequence is CSARGATEAFF. For the CDR3, the DNA is TGCAGTGCTAGAGGAGCCACTGAAGCTTTCTTT.

The gene calls are TRBV27 and TRBJ2-7; 12 nucleotides line up with TRBD1. CDR1 MNHEY and CDR2 SMNVEV come from the germline V gene (reference sequence). The V and J ends lost 6 bases and 0 bases, in that order; junction bases with no gene match: 6. The CDR3 runs 16 residues. The CDR3 DNA is TGTGCCAGCAGGGGACAGGGGGCCCCAATCTCCTACGAGCAGTACTTC. It yields the protein CASRGQGAPISYEQYF.

J is TRBJ2-7 and V is TRBV6-5; D is undetermined. V was clipped by 2 bases and J by 2 bases, with 4 bases between them. Germline CDR1 reads MNHEY; CDR2 reads SVGAGI. The CDR3 has 12 amino acids. CDR3 sequence (DNA): TGTGCCAGCAGTTACGGGCCCTACGAGCAGTACTTC. Protein sequence: CASSYGPYEQYF.

This chain uses TRBV12-3 or TRBV12-4 with TRBJ2-7, with TRBD2 matching 8 bases. This CDR3 comprises 13 residues. After removal of 8 bases from V and 2 bases from J, the junction contained 5 bases not matched to a gene. The CDR3 nucleotides are TGTGCCAGCGCTCGGGAGGGGGCCTACGAGCAGTACTTC. This codes for CASAREGAYEQYF.

The chain combines TRBV5-6 with TRBJ1-6, with TRBD1 matching over 7 bases. The CDR3 runs 14 residues. The germline gives CDR1 SGHDT, CDR2 YYEEEE. V shed 2 bases, J shed 8 bases, and the junction held 4 bases outside the gene matches. CDR3 DNA: TGTGCCAGCAGCTTTGGGGACAGCTATTCACCCCTCCACTTT. Encoded protein: CASSFGDSYSPLHF.

The chain uses TRBV11-3 and TRBJ2-1, with 8 bases fitting TRBD1. This CDR3 is 14 amino acids long. Germline-derived CDR1 and CDR2 are SGHNT and YENEEA. V lost 5 bases and J lost 9; bases outside the gene matches: 9. The CDR3 protein is CASSIRQGSSEQFF. CDR3 nucleotides: TGTGCCAGCAGCATCCGACAGGGGTCGAGTGAGCAGTTCTTC.

In DNA form, the CDR3 reads TGTGCCAGCAGCCAAGACAGGGGGTATGGCTACACCTTC. Translated, it gives CASSQDRGYGYTF. The chain has TRBV5-4 and TRBJ1-2, with 9 nucleotides matching TRBD1. This CDR3 is built from 13 residues. Germline V lookup: CDR1 SGHNT, CDR2 YYREEE (reference sequence). The V gene end was trimmed by 4 bases and the J gene end by 5 bases; junction bases not matched to a gene: 3.

This clone appeared a few times. The chain carries TRBV27 and TRBJ2-7, with D perhaps TRBD2 (5 bases). CDR1 MNHEY and CDR2 SMNVEV come from the germline V gene (reference sequence). The CDR3 contains 15 residues. V was pared by 6 bases and J by 0 bases, with 15 bases between. For the CDR3, the DNA is TGTGCCAGCAGCCCTCCGGACCGGGGCTCCTACGAGCAGTACTTC. This codes for CASSPPDRGSYEQYF.

V usage is TRBV24-1 and J usage is TRBJ2-1; 10 nucleotides line up with TRBD2. The CDR3 length is 16 residues. CDR1 KGHDR and CDR2 SFDVKD come from the germline V gene. J lost 2 bases, V lost 3 bases, and 3 bases had no gene match. The CDR3, as DNA: TGTGCCACCAGTGATGCGCTAGCGGGGGCCTACAATGAGCAGTTCTTC. Its protein is CATSDALAGAYNEQFF.

Only a few counts were recorded for this clone. V gene TRBV6-6 combines with J gene TRBJ1-5, with TRBD1 identical over 7 bases. The CDR3 spans 14 residues. Trimming took 5 bases from V and 3 from J; bases not matched to a gene: 4. Germline V gene sequence: CDR1 MNHNY, CDR2 SVGAGI (reference sequence). The CDR3 reads CASSPGQTNQPQHF. CDR3 nucleotide sequence: TGTGCCAGCAGTCCGGGACAGACCAATCAGCCCCAGCATTTT.

V usage is TRBV19 and J usage is TRBJ1-4; the match to TRBD1 covers 8 bases. J was trimmed by 7 bases and V by 3 bases; bases with no gene match: 4. The CDR3 has 14 residues. CDR1 is LNHDA, CDR2 SQIVND, per germline (reference sequence). This CDR3 reads CASSMDRVGEKLFF. The CDR3 DNA is TGTGCCAGTAGTATGGACAGGGTTGGTGAAAAACTGTTTTTT. Full variable domain (rest looked up from reference TRBV19 and TRBJ1-4): DGGITQSPKYLFRKEGQNVTLSCEQNLNHDAMYWYRQDPGQGLRLIYYSQIVNDFQKGDIAEGYSVSREKKESFPLTVTSAQKNPTAFYLCASSMDRVGEKLFFGSGTQLSVL.

The rearrangement uses TRBV7-8 and TRBJ2-2, with TRBD2 matching 8 bases. Germline V gene lookup returns CDR1 SGHVS and CDR2 FQNEAQ. The junction had 14 bases not matched to a gene; V was cut back by 11 bases and J by 6 bases. The CDR3 has 15 amino acids. The CDR3 reads CASTGGAPRAGELFF. The DNA of the CDR3 is TGTGCCTCCACGGGGGGGGCCCCAAGGGCCGGGGAGCTGTTTTTT.

This clone has a handful of counts. V and J are TRBV18 and TRBJ1-6; D gene ambiguous. V lost 1 base and J 9 bases, leaving 13 bases between the germline ends. CDR3 size: 15 residues. Germline V lookup: CDR1 KGHSH, CDR2 LQKENI. CDR3 nucleotide sequence: TGTGCCAGCTCACCACTGCGGGGTGATGGTTCACCCCTCCACTTT. This encodes CASSPLRGDGSPLHF.